These 18 T cell receptor beta chains were all obtained from the same sample, sequenced in a study of cytomegalovirus exposure and HLA in healthy donors. Primers: 60 Vbeta forward and 13 Jbeta reverse. Produced via immunoSEQ multiplex PCR; TCRdb's table is partial and in-frame only. The sample lists around 120,000 clones, 60% to 80% occurring once. Sequenced input: PBMCs. The receptors here all came from a man aged 50 to 59 in good health and CMV-seropositive.

There are a few counts of this clone. J is TRBJ2-3 and V is TRBV19, with TRBD2 matching over 7 bases. The CDR3 spans 15 residues. V was pared by 2 bases and J by 2 bases, with 4 bases of the junction left unmatched. Per the germline V gene, CDR1 is LNHDA and CDR2 is SQIVND (reference sequence). The CDR3 DNA sequence: TGTGCCAGTAGTATAAGCGGGATTTACACAGATACGCAGTATTTT. This translates into CASSISGIYTDTQYF.

The J gene is TRBJ2-7, the V gene TRBV7-9; maybe TRBD2 (7 bases). Germline V gene sequence: CDR1 SEHNR, CDR2 FQNEAQ (reference sequence). Trimming left V 5 bases short and J 0 bases short, with 14 bases between. CDR3 length: 15 amino acids. CDR3 region: CASSRGGGSSYEQYF. CDR3 DNA: TGTGCCAGCAGCCGAGGGGGGGGAAGCTCCTACGAGCAGTACTTC.

The chain combines TRBV7-2 with TRBJ2-1; possibly TRBD2 for D (7 bases). Germline values: CDR1 SGHTA, CDR2 FQGNSA. This CDR3 is built from 16 residues. V gave up 5 bases and J gave up 0 bases, with 14 bases separating them. CDR3 bases: TGTGCCAGCAGCCTTGGTGGGGGGGCCTCCTACAATGAGCAGTTCTTC. It yields the protein CASSLGGGASYNEQFF.

The genes are TRBV7-2 and TRBJ2-5; 9 nucleotides match TRBD1. After removal of 1 base from V and 4 bases from J, the junction contained 7 bases not matched to a gene. Germline values: CDR1 SGHTA, CDR2 FQGNSA. The CDR3 runs 16 residues. The DNA of the CDR3 is TGTGCCAGCAGCTTAGGACAGGGGGTATTGGGAGAGACCCAGTACTTC. It specifies CASSLGQGVLGETQYF.

This chain joins TRBV6-5 and TRBJ2-7, with 10 bases matching TRBD1. This CDR3 region has 14 residues. Trimming removed 6 bases from V and 5 bases from J; junction bases left unmatched: 7. CDR1 is MNHEY, CDR2 SVGAGI, per germline. The CDR3, as DNA: TGTGCCAGCAGAGAGGACAGGGGGAGGAACGAGCAGTACTTC. Protein product: CASREDRGRNEQYF.

The V gene is TRBV6-5, the J gene TRBJ1-2, with D maybe TRBD1 (5 bases). The CDR3 is made up of 11 amino acids. CDR1 is MNHEY, CDR2 SVGAGI, per germline. Trimming removed 6 bases at V and 6 bases at J, with 8 bases between. This CDR3 reads CASSAGHGYTF. The DNA for the CDR3 is TGTGCCAGCAGCGCAGGGCATGGCTACACCTTC.

The chain combines TRBV28 with TRBJ2-4; D possibly corresponds to TRBD2 (6 bases). The germline V gene has CDR1 MDHEN and CDR2 SYDVKM. V was trimmed by 8 bases and J by 0 bases, leaving 14 bases between them. There are 15 residues in the CDR3. The CDR3 DNA is TGTGCCAGCTTTGGGTCGGGAGTAGCCAAAAACATTCAGTACTTC. This encodes CASFGSGVAKNIQYF.

The chain combines TRBV7-2 with TRBJ1-6; tentative D call: TRBD1 (5 bases). The V gene's germline CDR1 is SGHTA and CDR2 FQGNSA. This CDR3 contains 15 residues. V was shortened by 4 bases and J by 7 bases, with 14 bases between the two germline ends. The CDR3 is CASSSAGHVNSPLHF. In nucleotides, the CDR3 is TGTGCCAGCAGCTCCGCCGGACATGTAAATTCACCCCTCCACTTT.

Only a few counts were recorded for this clone. The rearrangement joins TRBV19 to TRBJ1-5, with 10 bases aligning to TRBD1. Germline assignment: CDR1 LNHDA and CDR2 SQIVND (reference sequence). The CDR3 is made up of 15 amino acids. V dropped 4 bases and J dropped 3; count of bases not matched to a gene: 3. CDR3 sequence (DNA): TGTGCCAGTAGTACGGGACAGGGGTACAATCAGCCCCAGCATTTT. Protein: CASSTGQGYNQPQHF.

Details on this clone: This CDR3 is also generated by other DNA sequences in the sample. The rearrangement links TRBV5-1 to TRBJ2-7, with a tentative D call TRBD1 (6 bases). The CDR3 runs 13 residues. V gave up 2 bases and J gave up 1 base, with 7 bases separating them. Germline V gives CDR1 SGHRS, CDR2 YFSETQ. CDR3 in DNA: TGCGCCAGCAGCTTAACAGGGTCCTACGAGCAGTACTTC. This gives the protein CASSLTGSYEQYF.

The table lists this clone with a count of one. This chain links TRBV28 with TRBJ1-1, with D possibly being TRBD1 (5 bases). The V gene lost 1 base and the J gene lost 3 bases, with 9 bases spanning the gap. CDR3 length equals 14 residues. Looked up from germline, CDR1 is MDHEN and CDR2 is SYDVKM. The CDR3 sequence is CASSLSGQDTEAFF. The CDR3 bases are TGTGCCAGCAGTTTATCTGGACAAGACACTGAAGCTTTCTTT. The full variable domain, completed using reference TRBV28 and TRBJ1-1, is DVKVTQSSRYLVKRTGEKVFLECVQDMDHENMFWYRQDPGLGLRLIYFSYDVKMKEKGDIPEGYSVSREKKERFSLILESASTNQTSMYLCASSLSGQDTEAFFGQGTRLTVV.

J is TRBJ1-2 and V is TRBV5-6; no firm D call. Looked up from germline, CDR1 is SGHDT and CDR2 is YYEEEE. The CDR3 is 16 residues long. The V and J ends lost 4 bases and 4 bases respectively, with 20 bases between them. CDR3 sequence reads: CASSIMSAEGGYGYTF. As DNA, the CDR3 is TGTGCCAGCAGCATAATGAGTGCCGAGGGAGGCTATGGCTACACCTTC.

Only one count was recorded for this clone. The J gene is TRBJ2-5, the V gene TRBV19, with 7 nucleotides matching TRBD2. The CDR3 contains 17 residues. In germline, CDR1 is LNHDA, CDR2 SQIVND (reference sequence). V lost 2 bases and J lost 5; bases outside the gene matches: 14. This chain's CDR3 is CASSIYPPGRIGETQYF. CDR3 in DNA: TGTGCCAGTAGTATATACCCTCCCGGGAGGATTGGGGAGACCCAGTACTTC.

The chain recombines TRBV27 with TRBJ1-3; D remains ambiguous. The CDR3 runs to 14 residues. V gave up 5 bases and J gave up 0 bases, with 8 bases separating them. Germline CDR1 MNHEY, CDR2 SMNVEV (reference sequence). The DNA for the CDR3 is TGTGCCAGCAGTCGGGCGGGCTCTGGAAACACCATATATTTT. Its translation is CASSRAGSGNTIYF.

There are a few counts of this clone. The chain links TRBV7-2 to TRBJ1-1; maybe TRBD1 (6 bases). V was shortened by 4 bases and J by 4 bases, with 19 bases between the two germline ends. Germline CDR1 SGHTA, CDR2 FQGNSA. The length of the CDR3 is 16 residues. CDR3 DNA sequence: TGTGCCAGCAGCTCAGATCAGGGGATCGGGCGCACTGAAGCTTTCTTT. Its protein is CASSSDQGIGRTEAFF.

The V and J genes are TRBV19 and TRBJ2-5, with D perhaps TRBD2 (6 bases). The assigned J gene may be wrong: the sequence end matches TRBJ2-7 better. The CDR3 loop spans 14 amino acids. Germline V gene data show CDR1 as LNHDA and CDR2 as SQIVND (reference sequence). In DNA form, the CDR3 reads TGTGCCAGTAGTATTTCGGGCGGGACTTCCGAGCAGTACTTC. Its translation: CASSISGGTSEQYF.

V and J are TRBV5-4 and TRBJ2-7; 8 nucleotides line up with TRBD1. Trimming took 5 bases from V and 2 from J; bases not matched to a gene: 9. The length of the CDR3 is 15 residues. Germline values: CDR1 SGHNT, CDR2 YYREEE (reference sequence). This chain's CDR3 is CASRADRGLTYEQYF. CDR3 nucleotide sequence: TGTGCCAGCAGGGCTGACAGGGGTCTCACCTACGAGCAGTACTTC.

The chain combines TRBV6-5 with TRBJ2-2, with TRBD1 identical over 7 bases. The CDR3 covers 14 residues. With 0 bases clipped from V and 9 bases from J, the junction kept 4 bases outside the gene matches. CDR1 is MNHEY and CDR2 is SVGAGI in the germline V gene. DNA for the CDR3: TGTGCCAGCAGTTACTCCACAGGGGCAAGGGAGCTGTTTTTT. It codes for CASSYSTGARELFF.